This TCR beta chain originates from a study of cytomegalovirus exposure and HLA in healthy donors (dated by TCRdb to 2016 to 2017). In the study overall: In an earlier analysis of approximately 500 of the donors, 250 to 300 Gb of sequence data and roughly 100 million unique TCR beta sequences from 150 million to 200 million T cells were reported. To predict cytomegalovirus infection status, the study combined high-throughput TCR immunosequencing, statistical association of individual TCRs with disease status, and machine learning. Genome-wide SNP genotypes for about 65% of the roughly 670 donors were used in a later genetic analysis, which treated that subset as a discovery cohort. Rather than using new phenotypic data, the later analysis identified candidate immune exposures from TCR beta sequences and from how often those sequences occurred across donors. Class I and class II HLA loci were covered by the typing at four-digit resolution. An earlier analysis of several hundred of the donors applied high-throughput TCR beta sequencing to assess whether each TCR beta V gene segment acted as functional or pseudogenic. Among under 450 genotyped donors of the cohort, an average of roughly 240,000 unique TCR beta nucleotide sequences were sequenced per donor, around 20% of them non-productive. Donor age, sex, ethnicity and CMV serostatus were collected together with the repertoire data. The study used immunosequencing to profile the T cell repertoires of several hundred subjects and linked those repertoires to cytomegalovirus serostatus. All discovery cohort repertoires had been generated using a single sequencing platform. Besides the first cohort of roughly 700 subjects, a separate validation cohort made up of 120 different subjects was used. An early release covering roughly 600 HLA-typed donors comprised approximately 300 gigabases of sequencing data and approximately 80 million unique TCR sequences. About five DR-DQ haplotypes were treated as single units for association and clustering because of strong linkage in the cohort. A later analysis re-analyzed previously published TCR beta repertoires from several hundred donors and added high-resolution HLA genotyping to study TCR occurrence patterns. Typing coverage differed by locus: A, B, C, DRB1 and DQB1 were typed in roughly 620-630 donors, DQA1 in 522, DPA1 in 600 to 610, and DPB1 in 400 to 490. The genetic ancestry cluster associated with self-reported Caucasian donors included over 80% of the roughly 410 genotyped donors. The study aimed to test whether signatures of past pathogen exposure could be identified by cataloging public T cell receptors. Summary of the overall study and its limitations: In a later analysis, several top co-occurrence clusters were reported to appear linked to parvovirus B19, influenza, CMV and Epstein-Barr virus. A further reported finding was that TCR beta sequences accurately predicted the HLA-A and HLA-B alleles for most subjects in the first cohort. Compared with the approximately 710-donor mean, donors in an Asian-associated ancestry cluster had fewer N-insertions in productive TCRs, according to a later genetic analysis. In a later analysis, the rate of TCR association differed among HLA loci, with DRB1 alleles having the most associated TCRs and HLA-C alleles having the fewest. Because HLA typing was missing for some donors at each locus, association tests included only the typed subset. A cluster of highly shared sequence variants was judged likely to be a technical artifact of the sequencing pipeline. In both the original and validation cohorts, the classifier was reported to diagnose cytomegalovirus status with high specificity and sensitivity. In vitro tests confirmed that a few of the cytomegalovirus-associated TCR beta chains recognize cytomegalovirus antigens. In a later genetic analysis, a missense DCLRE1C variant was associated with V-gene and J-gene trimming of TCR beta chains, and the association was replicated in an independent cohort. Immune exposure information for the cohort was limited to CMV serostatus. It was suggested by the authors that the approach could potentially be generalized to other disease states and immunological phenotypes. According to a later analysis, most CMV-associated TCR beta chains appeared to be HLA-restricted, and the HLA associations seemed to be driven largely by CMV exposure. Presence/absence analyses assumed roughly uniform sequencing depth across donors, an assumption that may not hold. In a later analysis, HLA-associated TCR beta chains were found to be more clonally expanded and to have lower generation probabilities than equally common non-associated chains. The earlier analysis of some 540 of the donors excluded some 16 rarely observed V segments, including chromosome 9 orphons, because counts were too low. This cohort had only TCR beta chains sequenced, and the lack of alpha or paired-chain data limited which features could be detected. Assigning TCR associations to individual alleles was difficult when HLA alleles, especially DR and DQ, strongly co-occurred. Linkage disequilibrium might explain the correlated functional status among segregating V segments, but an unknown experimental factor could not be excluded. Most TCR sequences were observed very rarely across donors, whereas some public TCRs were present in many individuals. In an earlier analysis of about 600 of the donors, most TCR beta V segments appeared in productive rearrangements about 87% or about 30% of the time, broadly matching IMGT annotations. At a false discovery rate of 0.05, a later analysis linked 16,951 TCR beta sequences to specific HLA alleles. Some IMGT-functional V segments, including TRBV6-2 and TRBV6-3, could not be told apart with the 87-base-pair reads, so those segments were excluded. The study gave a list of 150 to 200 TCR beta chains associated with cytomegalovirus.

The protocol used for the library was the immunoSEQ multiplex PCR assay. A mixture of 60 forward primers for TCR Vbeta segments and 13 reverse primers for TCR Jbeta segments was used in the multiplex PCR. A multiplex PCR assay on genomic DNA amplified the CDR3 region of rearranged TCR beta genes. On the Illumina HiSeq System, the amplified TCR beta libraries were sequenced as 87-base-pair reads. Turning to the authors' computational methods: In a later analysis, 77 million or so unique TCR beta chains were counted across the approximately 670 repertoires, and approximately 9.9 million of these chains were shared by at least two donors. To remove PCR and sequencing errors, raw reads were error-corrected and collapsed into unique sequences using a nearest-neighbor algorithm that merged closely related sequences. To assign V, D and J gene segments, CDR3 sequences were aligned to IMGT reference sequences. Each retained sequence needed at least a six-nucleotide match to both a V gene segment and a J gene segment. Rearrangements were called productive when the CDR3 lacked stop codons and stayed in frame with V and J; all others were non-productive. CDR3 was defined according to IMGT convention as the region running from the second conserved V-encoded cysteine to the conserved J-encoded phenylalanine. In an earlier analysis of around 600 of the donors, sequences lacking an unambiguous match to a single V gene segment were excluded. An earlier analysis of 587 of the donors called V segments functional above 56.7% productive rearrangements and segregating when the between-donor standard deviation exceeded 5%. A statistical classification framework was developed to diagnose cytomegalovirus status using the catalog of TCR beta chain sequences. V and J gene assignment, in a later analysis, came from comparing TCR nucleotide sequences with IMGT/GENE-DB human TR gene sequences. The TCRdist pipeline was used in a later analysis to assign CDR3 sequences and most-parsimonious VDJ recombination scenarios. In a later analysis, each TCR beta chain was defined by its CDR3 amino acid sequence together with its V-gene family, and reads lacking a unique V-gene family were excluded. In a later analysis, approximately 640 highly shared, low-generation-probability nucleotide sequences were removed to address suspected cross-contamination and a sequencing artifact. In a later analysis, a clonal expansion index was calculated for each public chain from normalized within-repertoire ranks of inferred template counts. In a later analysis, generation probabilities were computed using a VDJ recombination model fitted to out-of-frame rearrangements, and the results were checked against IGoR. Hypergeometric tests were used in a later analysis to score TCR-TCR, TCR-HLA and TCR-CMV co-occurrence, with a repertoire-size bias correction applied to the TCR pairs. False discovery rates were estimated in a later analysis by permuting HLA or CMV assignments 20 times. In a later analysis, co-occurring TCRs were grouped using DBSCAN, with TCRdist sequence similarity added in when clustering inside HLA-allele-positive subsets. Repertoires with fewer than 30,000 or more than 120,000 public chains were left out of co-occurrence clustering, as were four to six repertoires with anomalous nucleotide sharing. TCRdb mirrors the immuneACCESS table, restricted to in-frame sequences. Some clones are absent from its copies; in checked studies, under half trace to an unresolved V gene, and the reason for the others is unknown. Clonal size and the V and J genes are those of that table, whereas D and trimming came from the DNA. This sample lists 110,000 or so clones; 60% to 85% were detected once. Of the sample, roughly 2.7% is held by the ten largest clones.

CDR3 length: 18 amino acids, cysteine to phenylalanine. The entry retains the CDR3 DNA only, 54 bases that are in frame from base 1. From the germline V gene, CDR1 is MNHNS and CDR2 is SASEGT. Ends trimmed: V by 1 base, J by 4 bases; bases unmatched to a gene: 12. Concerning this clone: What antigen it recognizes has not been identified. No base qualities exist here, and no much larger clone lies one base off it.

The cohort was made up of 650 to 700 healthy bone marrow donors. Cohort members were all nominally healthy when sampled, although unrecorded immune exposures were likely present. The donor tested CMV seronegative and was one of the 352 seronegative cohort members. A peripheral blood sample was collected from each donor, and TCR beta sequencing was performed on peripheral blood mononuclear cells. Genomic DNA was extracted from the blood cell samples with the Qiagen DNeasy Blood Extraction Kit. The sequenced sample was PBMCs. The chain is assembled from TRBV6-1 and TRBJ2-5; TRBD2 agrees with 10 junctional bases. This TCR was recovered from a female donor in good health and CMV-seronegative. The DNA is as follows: TGTGCCAGCAGTGAAGTGGTGGTAGCGGGGGGTTTCCGAGAGACCCAGTACTTC. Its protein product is CASSEVVVAGGFRETQYF.